Detailed here is one T cell receptor beta chain. The specificity of this receptor is unknown. No base quality values were provided; no much bigger clone lies one nucleotide off. The CDR3 sequence holds 13 residues, the cysteine and phenylalanine included. Of the read, only the CDR3 DNA is kept; its 39 bases are in frame from base 1. For CDR1 and CDR2, the germline V gene lists SNHLY and FYNNEI. The junction carries 11 bases between V and J, which are trimmed by 4 bases and 5 bases respectively. The entry originates in a study of patients and donors after allogeneic stem cell transplantation (TCRdb year 2020). Receptor libraries were prepared by RT-PCR. The run used a NextSeq 550. Starting from the raw public reads, TCRdb applied fastp trimming at Q25, assembled clones with MiXCR and retained in-frame beta chains. Every entry covers one CDR3 protein and lists the most common genes and DNA from its rows. Counted in this sample were hundreds of thousands of distinct CDR3 sequences; roughly 17% of them appeared once. The ten largest clonotypes hold 7.2% of the sample.

The chain uses TRBV2 and TRBJ1-1; a confident D gene designation cannot be given. The clonotype originates from a human donor who was either an allogeneic HSCT recipient or a stem cell or donor lymphocyte infusion donor (not recorded which). It is not recorded whose cells these are; they may come from a transplant donor. The material sequenced was blood, either unsorted or a sorted T cell fraction (not recorded which). The nucleotide sequence is given as TGTGCCAGCAGTGCAGAGGTTTTGACTGAAGCTTTCTTT. This sequence encodes CASSAEVLTEAFF.